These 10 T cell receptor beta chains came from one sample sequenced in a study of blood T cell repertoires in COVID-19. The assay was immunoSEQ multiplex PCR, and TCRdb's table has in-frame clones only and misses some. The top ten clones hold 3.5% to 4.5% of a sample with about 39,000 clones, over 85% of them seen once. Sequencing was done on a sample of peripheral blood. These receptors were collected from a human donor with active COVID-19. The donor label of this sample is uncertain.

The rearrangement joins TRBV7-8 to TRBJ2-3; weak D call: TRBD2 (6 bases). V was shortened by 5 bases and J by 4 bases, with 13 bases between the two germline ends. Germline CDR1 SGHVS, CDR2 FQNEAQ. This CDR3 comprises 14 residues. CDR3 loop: CASSPQGEADTQYF. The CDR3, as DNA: TGTGCCAGCAGCCCACAAGGGGAGGCAGATACGCAGTATTTT.

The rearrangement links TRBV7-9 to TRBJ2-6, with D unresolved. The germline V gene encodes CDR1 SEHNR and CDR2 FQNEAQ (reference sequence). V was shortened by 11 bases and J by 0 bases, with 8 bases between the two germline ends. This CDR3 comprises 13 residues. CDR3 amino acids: CAGPSSGANVLTF. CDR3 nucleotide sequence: TGTGCCGGGCCGAGCTCTGGGGCCAACGTCCTGACTTTC.

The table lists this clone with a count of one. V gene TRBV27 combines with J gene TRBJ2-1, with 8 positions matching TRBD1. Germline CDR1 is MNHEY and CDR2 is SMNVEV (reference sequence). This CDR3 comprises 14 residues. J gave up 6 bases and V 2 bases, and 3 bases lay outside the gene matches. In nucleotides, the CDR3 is TGTGCCAGCAGTTTAATGCAGGGGGCCAATGAGCAGTTCTTC. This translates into CASSLMQGANEQFF.

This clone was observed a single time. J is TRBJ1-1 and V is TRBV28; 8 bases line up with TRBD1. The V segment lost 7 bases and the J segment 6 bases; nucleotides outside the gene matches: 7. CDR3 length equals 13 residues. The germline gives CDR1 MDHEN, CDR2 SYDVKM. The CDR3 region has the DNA TGTGCCAGCACCGACCAGGGGGCATCTGAAGCTTTCTTT. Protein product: CASTDQGASEAFF. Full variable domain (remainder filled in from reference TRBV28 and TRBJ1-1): DVKVTQSSRYLVKRTGEKVFLECVQDMDHENMFWYRQDPGLGLRLIYFSYDVKMKEKGDIPEGYSVSREKKERFSLILESASTNQTSMYLCASTDQGASEAFFGQGTRLTVV.

The CDR3 region has the DNA TGTGCCAGCCGAACAAGGACTAGCGGGGGGGTTGAGCAGTTCTTC. Protein product: CASRTRTSGGVEQFF. This chain uses TRBV7-9 with TRBJ2-1; 15 bases are a match to TRBD2. Germline CDR1 is SEHNR and CDR2 is FQNEAQ (reference sequence). The CDR3 has 15 residues. V lost 8 bases and J lost 9; bases outside the gene matches: 8.

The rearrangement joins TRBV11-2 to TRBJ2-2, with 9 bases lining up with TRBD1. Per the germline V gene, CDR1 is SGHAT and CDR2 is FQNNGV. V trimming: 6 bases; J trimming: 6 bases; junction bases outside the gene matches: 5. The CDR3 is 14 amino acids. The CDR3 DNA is TGTGCCAGCAGACCTCGACAGGGGGCCGGGGAGCTGTTTTTT. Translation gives CASRPRQGAGELFF.

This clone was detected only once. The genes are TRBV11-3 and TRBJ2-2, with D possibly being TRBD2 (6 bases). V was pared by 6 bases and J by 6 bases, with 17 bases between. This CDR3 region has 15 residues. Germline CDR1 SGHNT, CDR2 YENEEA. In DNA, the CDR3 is TGTGCCAGCAGACCGGGACTCGGACGTTCCGGGGAGCTGTTTTTT. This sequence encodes CASRPGLGRSGELFF.

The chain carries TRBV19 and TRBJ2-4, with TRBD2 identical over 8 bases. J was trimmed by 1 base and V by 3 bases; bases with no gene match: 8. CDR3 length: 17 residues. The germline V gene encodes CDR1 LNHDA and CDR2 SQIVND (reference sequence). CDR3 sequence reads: CASSIPGLGSAKNIQYF. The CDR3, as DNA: TGTGCCAGTAGTATCCCGGGACTAGGGTCCGCCAAAAACATTCAGTACTTC.

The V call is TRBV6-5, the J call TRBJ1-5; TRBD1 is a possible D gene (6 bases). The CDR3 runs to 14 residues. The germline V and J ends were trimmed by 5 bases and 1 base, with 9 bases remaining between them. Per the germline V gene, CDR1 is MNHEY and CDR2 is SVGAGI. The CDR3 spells CASSPGQSNQPQHF. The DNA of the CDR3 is TGTGCCAGCAGTCCAGGACAGAGCAATCAGCCCCAGCATTTT.

CDR3 sequence: CASSSGYGTSEDNEQFF. CDR3 nucleotides: TGCGCCAGCAGCTCGGGATACGGGACTAGCGAAGACAATGAGCAGTTCTTC. J is TRBJ2-1 and V is TRBV5-1; 10 bases agree with TRBD2. Germline V CDR1 and CDR2: SGHRS, YFSETQ. Unmatched junction bases numbered 11, after V lost 3 bases and J lost 5 bases. The CDR3 runs 17 residues.